A selection of T cell receptor beta chains follows, all from one sample in a study of regulatory T cells in long-lasting Graves disease. Each CDR3 protein gets one entry after TCRdb re-called the multiplex PCR reads with MiXCR. This table holds under 500,000 distinct CDR3 sequences, roughly 15% found once. This sample was also put to use in a study of T cells in Graves' hyperthyroidism and ophthalmopathy.

The specimen comprised peripheral blood mononuclear cells (PBMCs), sampled at new diagnosis, from a patient treated with antithyroid drugs. The receptors stem from a young woman with Graves disease. The CDR3 runs from the conserved cysteine through the conserved F or W. D genes are given only for firm matches. Size is omitted from some rows. Given values are once, few, many or a class for expanded clones.

cdr3_length	j_call	clone_size	v_call	d_call	cdr3_aa	cdr3_nt
16	TRBJ2-7	few	TRBV20-1	TRBD2	CSARDLLGLAGYEQYF	TGCAGTGCTAGAGACCTTCTGGGACTAGCGGGATATGAGCAGTACTTC
15	TRBJ1-5	many	TRBV28	.	CASSLGRTVNQPQHF	TGTGCCAGCAGTTTAGGACGGACAGTCAATCAGCCCCAGCATTTT
14	TRBJ1-2	many	TRBV11-2	.	CASSPASGRNGYTF	TGTGCCAGCAGCCCCGCCTCCGGGCGGAATGGCTACACCTTC
19	TRBJ2-5	few	TRBV5-1	TRBD2	CASSPRASGRSWLQETQYF	TGCGCCAGCAGCCCTCGGGCTAGCGGGAGATCTTGGTTACAAGAGACCCAGTACTTC
13	TRBJ2-1	many	TRBV27	TRBD2	CASGSGDYNEQFF	TGTGCCAGCGGAAGCGGGGACTACAATGAGCAGTTCTTC
15	TRBJ2-7	.	TRBV20-1	TRBD2	CSAPRTSGSPLEQYF	TGCAGTGCACCTCGGACTAGCGGGAGTCCCCTCGAGCAGTACTTC
17	TRBJ1-6	few	TRBV7-9	.	CASSPDVGGPRGMPLHF	TGTGCCAGCAGCCCAGATGTGGGTGGACCTCGGGGAATGCCCCTCCACTTT
14	TRBJ2-7	few	TRBV5-1	TRBD2	CASSFAGGPPEQYF	TGCGCCAGCAGCTTCGCGGGAGGGCCGCCCGAGCAGTACTTC
13	TRBJ2-3	many	TRBV12-3/TRBV12-4	.	CASRGQTTDTQYF	TGTGCCAGCAGAGGACAGACCACAGATACGCAGTATTTT
14	TRBJ2-1	.	TRBV12-3/TRBV12-4	.	CASSLWGPDNEQFF	TGTGCCAGCAGTTTATGGGGACCGGACAATGAGCAGTTCTTC